Here is one T cell receptor beta chain with its context. The ends were cut back, 7 bases at V and 4 bases at J, with 14 bases in the middle. Germline lookup yields CDR1 MNHEY and CDR2 SVGEGT. This CDR3 contains 14 residues. The entry originates in a study of blood T cell repertoires in COVID-19. Background on the study: Acute-phase and convalescent COVID-19 samples originated in the United States, Italy and Spain. PBMCs, B-cell-depleted T cells, or T cells were the source of the cDNA or gDNA that made up the material.

Per the authors' pipeline: Amplification from reference gene primers served as the basis for estimated nucleated cell counts. TCRdb's copy holds only in-frame clones and misses some; the assay was immunoSEQ multiplex PCR. That table supplies the V and J calls and clone size; D and trimming were determined from the DNA. This sample has about 290,000 clones; roughly 90% occur once, and the top ten carry about 4.6%. The chain joins TRBV6-2 or TRBV6-3 to TRBJ1-3; the D gene is possibly TRBD1 (5 bases). The source material was peripheral blood. This TCR came from a man aged 35-49 years with acute or convalescent COVID-19. The CDR3 nucleotides read TGTGCCAGCAACCCTGGTGGGGCCGGAAACACCATATATTTT. Translating it yields CASNPGGAGNTIYF.